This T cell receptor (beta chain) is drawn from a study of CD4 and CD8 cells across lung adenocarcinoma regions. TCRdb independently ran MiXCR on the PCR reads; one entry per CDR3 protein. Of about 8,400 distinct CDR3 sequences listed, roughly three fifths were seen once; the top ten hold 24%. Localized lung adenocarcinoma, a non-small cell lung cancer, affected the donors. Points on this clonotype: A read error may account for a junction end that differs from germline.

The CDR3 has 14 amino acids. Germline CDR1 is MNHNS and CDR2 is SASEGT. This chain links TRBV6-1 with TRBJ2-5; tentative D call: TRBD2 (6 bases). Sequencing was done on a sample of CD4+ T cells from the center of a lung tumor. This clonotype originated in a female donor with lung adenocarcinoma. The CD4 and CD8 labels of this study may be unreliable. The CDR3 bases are TGTGCGAGGCGCGGGGCCGGTGACCAAGAGACCCAGTATTTC. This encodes CARRGAGDQETQYF.